A single sample gave rise to the 30 T cell receptor beta chains below, sequenced in a study of shared clonotypes between healthy human individuals. Measured with immunoSEQ multiplex PCR; TCRdb has only the in-frame clones, and not every one. This sample has 550,000 to 750,000 clones, with around 90% found just once. CD45RO-negative cells were positively selected for CCR7, leaving out terminally differentiated effector memory CD45RA+ cells. Sequencing used naive CD8+ T cells sorted from blood. The origin of the receptors is a young man in good health.

The rearrangement joins TRBV5-5 to TRBJ2-6; TRBD1 aligns across 7 bases. CDR1 is SGHKS, CDR2 YYEKEE, per germline (reference sequence). V was clipped by 4 bases and J by 1 base; unmatched bases: 8. The CDR3 runs 17 residues. CDR3 protein: CASSPQGPPSGANVLTF. CDR3 nucleotides: TGTGCCAGCAGCCCACAGGGGCCGCCTTCTGGGGCCAACGTCCTGACTTTC.

The rearrangement joins TRBV30 to TRBJ2-2; 7 positions agree with TRBD2. The CDR3 has 15 amino acids. The V gene's germline CDR1 is GTSNPN and CDR2 SVGIG (reference sequence). V lost 7 bases and J lost 0; bases outside the gene matches: 8. The CDR3 bases are TGTGCCTCCCCGGCGGGGGAAACGAACACCGGGGAGCTGTTTTTT. Its protein product is CASPAGETNTGELFF.

This chain connects TRBV2 to TRBJ2-1; the match to TRBD2 covers 9 bases. Germline lookup yields CDR1 SNHLY and CDR2 FYNNEI. CDR3 size: 16 residues. V gave up 6 bases and J gave up 0 bases; unmatched junction bases: 6. The CDR3 sequence: CASRVASGNSYNEQFF. The CDR3 bases are TGTGCCAGCAGGGTGGCTAGCGGGAACTCCTACAATGAGCAGTTCTTC. Full variable domain (remainder filled in from reference TRBV2 and TRBJ2-1): EPEVTQTPSHQVTQMGQEVILRCVPISNHLYFYWYRQILGQKVEFLVSFYNNEISEKSEIFDDQFSVERPDGSNFTLKIRSTKLEDSAMYFCASRVASGNSYNEQFFGPGTRLTVL.

In DNA, the CDR3 is TGTGCCAGCAGCCCCGACAGAAGCTCTGGGGCCAACGTCCTGACTTTC. As protein: CASSPDRSSGANVLTF. V is TRBV28 and J is TRBJ2-6; D may be TRBD1 (5 bases). Germline V gives CDR1 MDHEN, CDR2 SYDVKM. This CDR3 region has 16 residues. Trimming pared 6 bases from V and 0 bases from J, leaving 12 bases between.

The genes are TRBV27 and TRBJ2-5; 7 nucleotides align to TRBD2. V gave up 3 bases and J gave up 3 bases; unmatched junction bases: 7. CDR1 and CDR2 from the germline V gene are MNHEY and SMNVEV (reference sequence). This CDR3 region has 15 residues. The CDR3, as DNA: TGTGCCAGCAGTTTGTATGGCGGGAGCAAAGAGACCCAGTACTTC. Translating gives CASSLYGGSKETQYF.

This rearrangement joins TRBV10-3 to TRBJ2-1; D is perhaps TRBD1 (6 bases). V lost 3 bases and J lost 10, with 19 bases in between. The CDR3 has 15 amino acids. Germline V lookup: CDR1 ENHRY, CDR2 SYGVKD. This chain's CDR3 is CAISDPTRDIEEQFF. The CDR3 coding sequence is TGTGCCATCAGTGACCCAACACGGGACATAGAGGAGCAGTTCTTC.

This clone appeared once. The gene calls are TRBV27 and TRBJ1-5; D perhaps matches TRBD1 (5 bases). Germline CDR1 reads MNHEY; CDR2 reads SMNVEV (reference sequence). The CDR3 spans 15 residues. V dropped 3 bases and J dropped 6 bases, with 15 bases sitting between them. The CDR3 region is CASSFIRGGGQPQHF. The DNA of the CDR3 is TGTGCCAGCAGTTTCATAAGGGGTGGTGGTCAGCCCCAGCATTTT.

The V gene is TRBV13, the J gene TRBJ2-5; D unclear. With 5 bases removed from V and 3 bases from J, the gap between germline ends came to 7 bases. The CDR3 runs 12 residues. The germline CDR1 and CDR2 sequences are PRHDT and FYEKMQ (reference sequence). The CDR3 here is CASSHEEETQYF. The CDR3 DNA reads TGTGCCAGCAGCCACGAAGAAGAGACCCAGTACTTC.

The V and J genes are TRBV10-3 and TRBJ2-1; TRBD2 might be the D (6 bases). Trimming took 10 bases from V and 4 from J, leaving 20 bases between them. Germline V gene sequence: CDR1 ENHRY, CDR2 SYGVKD. This CDR3 comprises 15 residues. CDR3 sequence (DNA): TGTGCCACCCTCGGCGCGGTAGCGGATTACAATGAGCAGTTCTTC. Translation gives CATLGAVADYNEQFF.

The rearrangement joins TRBV10-3 to TRBJ2-7; 8 nucleotides match TRBD1. The germline gives CDR1 ENHRY, CDR2 SYGVKD. Trimming took 3 bases from V and 1 from J; bases not matched to a gene: 5. The CDR3 has 15 residues. CDR3: CAISEWDRRSYEQYF. The CDR3, as DNA: TGTGCCATCAGTGAATGGGACAGGCGGTCCTACGAGCAGTACTTC.

The table lists this clone with a count of one. The chain employs TRBV5-1 and TRBJ2-7, with D hard to call. This CDR3 has 13 amino acids. Germline V CDR1 and CDR2: SGHRS, YFSETQ. With 7 bases removed from V and 0 bases from J, the gap between germline ends came to 11 bases. The CDR3 sequence is CASQVTPSYEQYF. CDR3 bases: TGCGCCAGCCAGGTAACCCCCTCCTACGAGCAGTACTTC.

V gene TRBV28 combines with J gene TRBJ2-2; D is uncertain. V lost 6 bases to trimming and J lost 0 bases, with 14 bases between them. The CDR3 spans 16 residues. CDR1 is MDHEN and CDR2 is SYDVKM in the germline V gene. The CDR3 DNA reads as TGTGCCAGCAGCTACCCGGGCGCCACGAACACCGGGGAGCTGTTTTTT. Amino acids: CASSYPGATNTGELFF.

The rearrangement links TRBV7-8 to TRBJ1-2; 9 bases agree with TRBD1. CDR3 length equals 14 residues. Germline assignment: CDR1 SGHVS and CDR2 FQNEAQ. With 4 bases clipped from V and 5 bases from J, the junction kept 5 bases outside the gene matches. The chain's CDR3 is CASSSTGGSYGYTF. The CDR3 bases are TGTGCCAGCAGCTCGACAGGGGGTAGTTATGGCTACACCTTC.

In its sample, this clone was seen a few times. The rearrangement links TRBV7-6 to TRBJ2-3; D may be TRBD1 or TRBD2 (6 bases each). The CDR3 is 14 residues long. From germline, CDR1 is SGHVS and CDR2 FNYEAQ. V lost 5 bases to trimming and J lost 1 base, with 10 bases between them. CDR3 sequence: CASSAEGGTDTQYF. CDR3 bases: TGTGCCAGCAGCGCGGAGGGGGGCACAGATACGCAGTATTTT.

The V gene is TRBV30, the J gene TRBJ1-1, with D tentatively TRBD1 (6 bases). In germline, CDR1 is GTSNPN, CDR2 SVGIG (reference sequence). V was shortened by 5 bases and J by 4 bases, with 8 bases between the two germline ends. The CDR3 extends over 11 amino acids. The CDR3 sequence: CAWGRGTEAFF. The CDR3, as DNA: TGTGCCTGGGGCAGGGGCACTGAAGCTTTCTTT.

The rearrangement joins TRBV29-1 to TRBJ2-7, with D possibly TRBD1 on 6 matching bases. CDR3 length: 15 amino acids. V lost 6 bases to trimming and J lost 2 bases, with 20 bases between them. Germline CDR1 SQVTM, CDR2 ANQGSEA. The CDR3 loop is CSVDDNQGSAYEQYF. The CDR3 DNA follows: TGCAGCGTCGATGACAATCAGGGGTCCGCCTACGAGCAGTACTTC.

This rearrangement joins TRBV29-1 to TRBJ2-1; D gene ambiguous. The germline V gene encodes CDR1 SQVTM and CDR2 ANQGSEA. Trimming stripped 0 bases from V and 0 bases from J, with 9 bases between. CDR3 length: 15 amino acids. The CDR3 DNA reads TGCAGCGTTGAAGATAGGGTGAGCTCCTACAATGAGCAGTTCTTC. Its translation: CSVEDRVSSYNEQFF.

The chain is built from TRBV4-3 and TRBJ1-4; 11 bases match TRBD1. Germline-derived CDR1 and CDR2 are LGHNA and YSLEER. Trimming cost V 3 bases and J 1 base; bases outside gene matches: 10. The CDR3 contains 19 residues. This chain's CDR3 is CASSQEPGTGGVTNEKLFF. CDR3 in DNA: TGCGCCAGCAGCCAGGAGCCTGGGACAGGGGGTGTAACTAATGAAAAACTGTTTTTT.

This clone was counted once. V gene TRBV27 combines with J gene TRBJ2-1; TRBD2 matches at 9 bases. V trimming: 7 bases; J trimming: 7 bases; junction bases outside the gene matches: 11. Germline V lookup: CDR1 MNHEY, CDR2 SMNVEV (reference sequence). This CDR3 region has 15 residues. The CDR3 nucleotides read TGTGCCAGCACTTGGCGGGAGGGGGGCTGGAATGAGCAGTTCTTC. Protein product: CASTWREGGWNEQFF.

The chain employs TRBV5-4 and TRBJ2-7; no firm D call. Trimming took 3 bases from V and 1 from J, leaving 14 bases between them. The CDR3 has 15 amino acids. CDR1 SGHNT and CDR2 YYREEE come from the germline V gene (reference sequence). The CDR3 loop reads CASSSTQTGSYEQYF. CDR3 DNA sequence: TGTGCCAGCAGCTCTACCCAGACTGGTTCCTACGAGCAGTACTTC.

The chain is built from TRBV19 and TRBJ2-3, with D tentatively TRBD1 or TRBD2 (5 bases each). The CDR3 is 15 amino acids. Germline loops: CDR1 LNHDA, CDR2 SQIVND (reference sequence). V was trimmed by 5 bases and J by 0 bases, leaving 12 bases between them. CDR3 sequence: CASSWGSGSTDTQYF. CDR3 coding DNA: TGTGCCAGTAGTTGGGGCAGCGGTAGCACAGATACGCAGTATTTT.

This chain uses TRBV4-1 with TRBJ2-1; D is possibly TRBD2 (5 bases). The CDR3 runs 16 residues. V was shortened by 0 bases and J by 2 bases, with 11 bases between the two germline ends. CDR1 MGHRA and CDR2 YSYEKL come from the germline V gene. The CDR3 DNA is TGCGCCAGCAGCCAAGACGGAGGCCCTCCCTACAATGAGCAGTTCTTC. Translated, it gives CASSQDGGPPYNEQFF.

The gene calls are TRBV27 and TRBJ2-7; the match to TRBD2 covers 11 bases. The CDR3 length is 14 residues. V was pared by 6 bases and J by 5 bases, with 6 bases of the junction left unmatched. CDR1 is MNHEY, CDR2 SMNVEV, per germline (reference sequence). For the CDR3, the DNA is TGTGCCAGCAGAGTAGCGGGAGGGTTCGACGAGCAGTACTTC. The encoded protein is CASRVAGGFDEQYF.

The chain recombines TRBV29-1 with TRBJ2-7, with TRBD2 matching over 9 bases. This CDR3 spans 12 amino acids. Trimming removed 3 bases from V and 6 bases from J; junction bases left unmatched: 3. Germline CDR1 reads SQVTM; CDR2 reads ANQGSEA. CDR3 region: CSVEGLASEQYF. The CDR3 DNA reads as TGCAGCGTTGAGGGACTAGCCTCCGAGCAGTACTTC.

V is TRBV5-4 and J is TRBJ2-7; D not resolved. The V and J ends lost 3 bases and 4 bases respectively, with 17 bases between them. Germline V gene lookup returns CDR1 SGHNT and CDR2 YYREEE (reference sequence). This CDR3 contains 15 residues. The CDR3 DNA reads TGTGCCAGCAGCTCTTTGGTGGAGCCGGAATACGAGCAGTACTTC. Translating gives CASSSLVEPEYEQYF.

V and J are TRBV27 and TRBJ2-7; possible D gene TRBD2, 5 bases. The CDR3 spans 14 residues. Per the germline V gene, CDR1 is MNHEY and CDR2 is SMNVEV (reference sequence). The V gene lost 8 bases and the J gene lost 0 bases, with 14 bases spanning the gap. The CDR3 is CASRPGSYSYEQYF. CDR3 DNA: TGTGCCAGCCGGCCGGGGTCCTACTCCTACGAGCAGTACTTC.

A single count supports this clone. V and J are TRBV7-2 and TRBJ2-5; the D gene is possibly TRBD1 (6 bases). This CDR3 has 16 amino acids. CDR1 is SGHTA, CDR2 FQGNSA, per germline. The V and J ends lost 5 bases and 5 bases respectively, with 21 bases between them. CDR3 protein: CASSPRWNRVSETQYF. CDR3 sequence (DNA): TGTGCCAGCAGCCCCAGGTGGAACAGGGTTAGTGAGACCCAGTACTTC.

The chain employs TRBV27 and TRBJ2-5, with D possibly matching TRBD2 (6 bases). The CDR3 covers 10 residues. The ends were cut back, 11 bases at V and 5 bases at J, with 9 bases in the middle. Germline assignment: CDR1 MNHEY and CDR2 SMNVEV (reference sequence). CDR3 coding DNA: TGTGCCTGTGGGAGGGAGACCCAGTACTTC. Its protein product is CACGRETQYF.

The chain combines TRBV29-1 with TRBJ2-2; D is ambiguous. Trimming cost V 5 bases and J 2 bases, with 9 bases left between them. Germline CDR1 reads SQVTM; CDR2 reads ANQGSEA. The CDR3 has 13 amino acids. CDR3 region: CSVSATNTGELFF. CDR3 nucleotide sequence: TGCAGCGTTTCGGCGACAAACACCGGGGAGCTGTTTTTT.

This chain uses TRBV30 with TRBJ2-1; 9 bases are shared with TRBD2. V gave up 5 bases and J gave up 3 bases; unmatched junction bases: 5. The CDR3 covers 14 residues. CDR1 is GTSNPN and CDR2 is SVGIG in the germline V gene (reference sequence). The CDR3 loop reads CAWVATSGYNEQFF. For the CDR3, the DNA is TGTGCCTGGGTCGCGACTAGCGGCTACAATGAGCAGTTCTTC.